The 3 T cell receptor beta chains presented below share a single source sample, sequenced in a study of chemoradiotherapy in HPV16-positive cancers (dated by TCRdb to between 2021 and 2022). The library was generated by the immunoSEQ multiplex PCR assay. This immuneACCESS table, as held by TCRdb, lists in-frame sequences with V and J called but not all clones. Of the missing ones, under half trace to an unresolved V gene in checked studies; the others have no known cause. This sample holds under 3,000 clones; around 77% were observed only once. The ten largest make up about 13% of the sample. Sample acquisition took place from a patient who underwent chemoradiotherapy. The receptors originated from a human donor with HPV-associated anogenital cancer.

This chain links TRBV9 with TRBJ2-6; D possibly matches TRBD1 or TRBD2 (5 bases each). CDR3 length equals 17 residues. Germline CDR1 is SGDLS and CDR2 is YYNGEE. V dropped 3 bases and J dropped 4 bases, with 17 bases sitting between them. CDR3 amino acids: CASSALQQGRGANVLTF. The CDR3 bases are TGTGCCAGCAGCGCCCTTCAGCAGGGACGGGGGGCCAACGTCCTGACTTTC.

The chain couples TRBV5-4 to TRBJ2-1, with TRBD2 identical over 11 bases. After removal of 3 bases from V and 4 bases from J, the junction contained 6 bases not matched to a gene. This CDR3 has 16 residues. CDR1 SGHNT and CDR2 YYREEE come from the germline V gene (reference sequence). Written as DNA, the CDR3 is TGTGCCAGCAGCTCACCGACTAGCGGGACGTACAATGAGCAGTTCTTC. It encodes CASSSPTSGTYNEQFF.

The V call is TRBV19, the J call TRBJ2-1, with 11 bases fitting TRBD2. Looked up from germline, CDR1 is LNHDA and CDR2 is SQIVND (reference sequence). Trimming cost V 2 bases and J 9 bases; bases outside gene matches: 9. This CDR3 is 16 amino acids long. Written as DNA, the CDR3 is TGTGCCAGTAGTATATTAACTAGCGGGAGAATTGGTGAGCAGTTCTTC. This translates into CASSILTSGRIGEQFF.